Each of the 19 T cell receptor beta chains below was sequenced from the same sample in a study of cytomegalovirus exposure and HLA in healthy donors. Both 60 Vbeta primers and 13 Jbeta primers went into the PCR. Clones were read by immunoSEQ multiplex PCR, and TCRdb kept only the in-frame ones, dropping some. The table has 100,000 to 150,000 clones, 75% to 85% seen once. The sample was PBMCs. Receptor source: a man aged 35 to 55 in good health and CMV-seronegative.

The chain carries TRBV7-2 and TRBJ2-5, with unresolved D. The CDR3 contains 15 residues. V was clipped by 3 bases and J by 5 bases, with 16 bases between them. CDR1 SGHTA and CDR2 FQGNSA come from the germline V gene. Here the CDR3 DNA reads TGTGCCAGCAGCTTTCAACCACATAACCTGGAGACCCAGTACTTC. It yields the protein CASSFQPHNLETQYF.

J is TRBJ2-1 and V is TRBV5-1; no clear D. CDR1 SGHRS and CDR2 YFSETQ come from the germline V gene. V lost 4 bases, J lost 6 bases, and 11 bases lay in between. The length of the CDR3 is 13 residues. The CDR3 spells CASSHGVSNEQFF. As DNA, the CDR3 is TGCGCCAGCAGCCATGGAGTTAGCAATGAGCAGTTCTTC.

This chain connects TRBV19 to TRBJ2-7; 7 bases map to TRBD1. There are 15 residues in the CDR3. Losses at the gene ends were 0 bases for V and 7 bases for J; bases not matched to a gene: 9. Germline CDR1 reads LNHDA; CDR2 reads SQIVND (reference sequence). This CDR3 is CASSIETGHPGEQYF. The CDR3 DNA follows: TGTGCCAGTAGTATAGAGACAGGGCATCCTGGGGAGCAGTACTTC.

The chain recombines TRBV29-1 with TRBJ2-1, with D possibly TRBD2 on 6 matching bases. The CDR3 sequence is 13 residues long. Germline CDR1 SQVTM, CDR2 ANQGSEA. V dropped 6 bases and J dropped 12 bases, with 21 bases sitting between them. Here the CDR3 reads CSVRPTSSVGQFF. The CDR3 DNA reads TGCAGCGTCCGCCCGACTAGTTCGGTTGGGCAGTTCTTC.

This chain links TRBV5-1 with TRBJ1-2; TRBD1 matches 8 bases. Trimming cost V 3 bases and J 7 bases; bases outside gene matches: 14. This CDR3 has 16 amino acids. Germline lookup yields CDR1 SGHRS and CDR2 YFSETQ. In DNA, the CDR3 is TGCGCCAGCAGCTACGGACAGGGTACGTCTACTGCTGGCTACACCTTC. Translating it yields CASSYGQGTSTAGYTF.

The rearrangement joins TRBV5-1 to TRBJ2-7; 7 positions match TRBD1. Germline-derived CDR1 and CDR2 are SGHRS and YFSETQ. This CDR3 is built from 15 residues. With 2 bases clipped from V and 5 bases from J, the junction kept 10 bases outside the gene matches. The CDR3 is CASSLTPGQSDEQYF. In nucleotides, the CDR3 is TGCGCCAGCAGCTTAACTCCGGGACAGAGTGACGAGCAGTACTTC.

This chain's CDR3 is CAWSSSGGETQYF. The CDR3 DNA is TGTGCCTGGAGTTCGTCAGGTGGAGAGACCCAGTACTTC. The J gene is TRBJ2-5, the V gene TRBV30; D remains ambiguous. Per the germline V gene, CDR1 is GTSNPN and CDR2 is SVGIG (reference sequence). CDR3 length: 13 residues. The V end lost 2 bases, the J end lost 4 bases, and 11 bases lay between the germline ends.

The chain couples TRBV30 to TRBJ1-2, with 9 bases identical to TRBD1. Looked up from germline, CDR1 is GTSNPN and CDR2 is SVGIG (reference sequence). After removal of 1 base from V and 7 bases from J, the junction contained 7 bases not matched to a gene. There are 14 residues in the CDR3. The CDR3: CAWSEGGQGAGYTF. The CDR3 DNA reads TGTGCCTGGAGTGAAGGGGGACAGGGTGCTGGCTACACCTTC.

The V and J genes are TRBV5-4 and TRBJ2-5; D possibly corresponds to TRBD2 (6 bases). Germline V gives CDR1 SGHNT, CDR2 YYREEE (reference sequence). Between the trimmed V and J ends, which lost 4 bases and 4 bases, there was a span of 23 bases. The CDR3 is made up of 17 amino acids. CDR3 protein: CASSPPGDLSGGETQYF. In DNA form, the CDR3 reads TGTGCCAGCAGCCCTCCGGGCGACCTCTCCGGGGGAGAGACCCAGTACTTC.

The V and J genes are TRBV7-9 and TRBJ2-1, with D uncertain. Looked up from germline, CDR1 is SEHNR and CDR2 is FQNEAQ (reference sequence). This CDR3 is 13 amino acids long. Trimming took 3 bases from V and 3 from J, leaving 6 bases between them. The chain's CDR3 is CASSFDNYNEQFF. The DNA of the CDR3 is TGTGCCAGCAGCTTCGACAACTACAATGAGCAGTTCTTC.

This clone was seen only a few times. This chain uses TRBV5-1 with TRBJ2-6; D may be TRBD1 (6 bases). Trimming removed 4 bases from V and 1 base from J, with 18 bases in between. Germline V CDR1 and CDR2: SGHRS, YFSETQ. CDR3 size: 18 residues. CDR3 nucleotides: TGCGCCAGCAGCCCTACGCCGGACAGTATGTCTGGGGCCAACGTCCTGACTTTC. Translating it yields CASSPTPDSMSGANVLTF.

The CDR3 loop reads CASSQDLGVSDEQYF. DNA of the CDR3: TGCGCCAGCAGCCAAGATCTCGGAGTTTCCGACGAGCAGTACTTC. This sequence joins TRBV4-1 and TRBJ2-7; no firm D call. The CDR3 is 15 amino acids. Trimming removed 0 bases from V and 5 bases from J, with 14 bases in between. CDR1 MGHRA and CDR2 YSYEKL come from the germline V gene.

The V gene is TRBV27, the J gene TRBJ2-7; D is possibly TRBD1 (6 bases). CDR3 length: 15 residues. The germline gives CDR1 MNHEY, CDR2 SMNVEV (reference sequence). Trimming took 6 bases from V and 3 from J, leaving 18 bases between them. CDR3 coding DNA: TGTGCCAGCAGAGGGTGGTCACAGGGAAACTACGAGCAGTACTTC. Protein product: CASRGWSQGNYEQYF.

The chain joins TRBV5-1 to TRBJ2-2; no clear D gene. The CDR3 has 14 residues. Germline CDR1 is SGHRS and CDR2 is YFSETQ. Trimming took 5 bases from V and 1 from J, leaving 9 bases between them. The CDR3, as DNA: TGCGCCAGCAGTTTAGAAAGGAACACCGGGGAGCTGTTTTTT. Protein: CASSLERNTGELFF. Using reference TRBV5-1 and TRBJ2-2 for the parts outside the CDR3, the full variable domain is KAGVTQTPRYLIKTRGQQVTLSCSPISGHRSVSWYQQTPGQGLQFLFEYFSETQRNKGNFPGRFSGRQFSNSRSEMNVSTLELGDSALYLCASSLERNTGELFFGEGSRLTVL.

The chain employs TRBV11-3 and TRBJ2-7; 7 bases align to TRBD1. With 5 bases clipped from V and 3 bases from J, the junction kept 4 bases outside the gene matches. This CDR3 has 13 amino acids. CDR1 and CDR2 from the germline V gene are SGHNT and YENEEA. The DNA for the CDR3 is TGTGCCAGCAGCGGCCGGGACAGCTACGAGCAGTACTTC. It encodes CASSGRDSYEQYF.

The chain is built from TRBV30 and TRBJ2-1; D gene uncertain. Trimming left V 2 bases short and J 9 bases short, with 11 bases between. CDR1 and CDR2 from the germline V gene are GTSNPN and SVGIG (reference sequence). The CDR3 has 12 amino acids. The CDR3 loop is CAWSSMSGEQFF. In nucleotides, the CDR3 is TGTGCCTGGAGTAGTATGTCCGGTGAGCAGTTCTTC.

A few counts support this clone. The J gene is TRBJ1-2, the V gene TRBV18, with D tentatively TRBD1 (5 bases). CDR3 length equals 13 residues. Germline CDR1 KGHSH, CDR2 LQKENI. Between the trimmed V and J ends, which lost 8 bases and 0 bases, there was a span of 10 bases. The CDR3 protein is CASGQGANYGYTF. For the CDR3, the DNA is TGTGCCAGCGGACAAGGGGCTAACTATGGCTACACCTTC.

This rearrangement joins TRBV2 to TRBJ1-6, with D hard to call. The CDR3 has 15 amino acids. The V gene lost 7 bases and the J gene lost 6 bases, with 16 bases spanning the gap. Germline V gene data show CDR1 as SNHLY and CDR2 as FYNNEI. The CDR3 reads CASTPEGSANSPLHF. The CDR3 DNA follows: TGTGCCAGCACCCCCGAGGGATCGGCTAATTCACCCCTCCACTTT.

This chain links TRBV11-2 with TRBJ1-2, with a tentative D call TRBD1 (5 bases). The CDR3 covers 15 residues. The V end lost 5 bases, the J end lost 4 bases, and 17 bases lay between the germline ends. The germline V gene has CDR1 SGHAT and CDR2 FQNNGV. This CDR3 reads CASSQDLRVGYGYTF. The CDR3 bases are TGTGCCAGCAGCCAGGATCTCAGGGTTGGCTATGGCTACACCTTC.